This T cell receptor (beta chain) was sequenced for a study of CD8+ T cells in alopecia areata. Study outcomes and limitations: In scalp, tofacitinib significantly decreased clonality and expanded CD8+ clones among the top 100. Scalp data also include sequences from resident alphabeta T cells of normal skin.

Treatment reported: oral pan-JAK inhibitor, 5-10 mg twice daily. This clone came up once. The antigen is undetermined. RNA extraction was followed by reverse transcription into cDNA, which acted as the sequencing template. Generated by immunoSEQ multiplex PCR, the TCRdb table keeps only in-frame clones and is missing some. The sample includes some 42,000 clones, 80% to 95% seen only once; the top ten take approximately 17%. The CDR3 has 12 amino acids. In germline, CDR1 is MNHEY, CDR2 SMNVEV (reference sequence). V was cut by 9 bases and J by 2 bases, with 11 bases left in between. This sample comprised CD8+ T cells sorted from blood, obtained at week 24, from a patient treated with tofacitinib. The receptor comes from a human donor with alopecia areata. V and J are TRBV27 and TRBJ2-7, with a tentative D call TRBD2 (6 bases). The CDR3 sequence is CASWTTPYEQYF. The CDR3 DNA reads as TGTGCCAGTTGGACTACACCCTACGAGCAGTACTTC.